This note documents a single T cell receptor beta chain sequence. Germline V lookup: CDR1 SGHDT, CDR2 YYEEEE. V was cut by 0 bases and J by 4 bases, with 16 bases left in between. The CDR3 sequence is 16 residues long. These data belong to a study of technical replicates of blood from several donors. Repertoires were generated with immunoSEQ multiplex PCR, while TCRdb's copy carries only in-frame clones and drops some. Of tens of thousands of clones in the sample, just under 95% were seen once. The rearrangement links TRBV5-6 to TRBJ1-2, with TRBD1 as a possible D gene (5 bases). The sequence was obtained from a human donor in good health. Source material: T cells isolated from PBMCs. This chain's CDR3 is CASSLVGRRVSYGYTF. Written as DNA, the CDR3 is TGTGCCAGCAGCTTGGTGGGCCGCAGGGTGTCCTATGGCTACACCTTC.